This note documents a single TCR beta chain sequence. CDR3 length: 11 residues. Per the germline V gene, CDR1 is LGHNA and CDR2 is YNFKEQ. V lost 6 bases, J lost 5 bases, and 7 bases lay in between. This record comes from a study of blood T cell repertoires in COVID-19. As for the study in general: Some COVID-19 samples were acute and others convalescent; all came from the United States, Italy and Spain. PBMCs, B-cell-depleted T cells, or T cells provided the cDNA or gDNA that made up the material.

In the original analysis: Cell counts per sample came from amplifying reference gene primers. Produced via immunoSEQ multiplex PCR; TCRdb's table is partial and in-frame only. V and J calls and clone size come straight from that table; D and trimming were deduced from the DNA. The sample has about 310,000 clones; 87% are singletons. The receptor comes from a man between 50 and 59 years old with active or convalescent COVID-19. Material for sequencing was peripheral blood. The chain joins TRBV4-2 to TRBJ1-2; D is undetermined. The CDR3 is CASSEMYGYTF. CDR3 DNA: TGTGCCAGCAGTGAGATGTATGGCTACACCTTC.